Listed here are 12 T cell receptor beta chains from one sample, sequenced in a study of blood T cells in healthy people across ages. A second PCR, run for about 6 to 12 cycles, used a sample-barcoded 5' primer plus a J-beta primer mix. TCRdb re-derived calls from the 5' RACE reads in MiXCR, one entry per CDR3 protein. The table includes some 640,000 distinct CDR3 sequences, around half detected once. Sequencing used blood. The receptors come from a woman in her fifties or sixties in good health.

The V and J genes are TRBV18 and TRBJ1-1; the D gene is possibly TRBD1 (6 bases). Trimming removed 3 bases at V and 1 base at J, with 9 bases between. The CDR3 has 14 residues. CDR1 is KGHSH, CDR2 LQKENI, per germline. The DNA for the CDR3 is TGTGCCAGCTCACCGGGACAACAGAACACTGAAGCTTTCTTT. This codes for CASSPGQQNTEAFF. Filled out from reference TRBV18 and TRBJ1-1, the complete variable domain reads NAGVMQNPRHLVRRRGQEARLRCSPMKGHSHVYWYRQLPEEGLKFMVYLQKENIIDESGMPKERFSAEFPKEGPSILRIQQVVRGDSAAYFCASSPGQQNTEAFFGQGTRLTVV.

The CDR3 DNA reads as TGTGCCAGTAGTACCGGGACTAGTGCCTACAATGAGCAGTACTTC. It specifies CASSTGTSAYNEQYF. The chain employs TRBV19 and TRBJ2-7, with TRBD2 identical over 8 bases. The CDR3 covers 15 residues. Germline V gene data show CDR1 as LNHDA and CDR2 as SQIVND (reference sequence). The trim removed 4 bases at V and 7 bases at J, leaving 12 bases unmatched.

The chain is built from TRBV20-1 and TRBJ1-4; D uncertain. V was trimmed by 2 bases and J by 1 base, leaving 14 bases between them. Germline values: CDR1 DFQATT, CDR2 SNEGSKA (reference sequence). The CDR3 loop spans 16 amino acids. Here the CDR3 DNA reads TGCAGTGCTAGATGGGTCCGAGGAGGAACTAATGAAAAACTGTTTTTT. Translated, it gives CSARWVRGGTNEKLFF.

The V gene is TRBV7-9, the J gene TRBJ2-1, with unresolved D. The germline CDR1 and CDR2 sequences are SEHNR and FQNEAQ (reference sequence). There are 13 residues in the CDR3. V gave up 2 bases and J gave up 7 bases, with 9 bases separating them. As DNA, the CDR3 is TGTGCCAGCAGCTTATTTCTGGAGAATGAGCAGTTCTTC. This sequence encodes CASSLFLENEQFF.

This CDR3 reads CASTSNPTVSSSYNEQFF. The CDR3 bases are TGTGCCAGCACGTCAAACCCAACCGTCAGCAGCTCCTACAATGAGCAGTTCTTC. The chain has TRBV7-9 and TRBJ2-1; D ambiguous. The V end lost 7 bases, the J end lost 0 bases, and 22 bases lay between the germline ends. CDR3 length: 18 amino acids. Germline-derived CDR1 and CDR2 are SEHNR and FQNEAQ (reference sequence).

The gene calls are TRBV2 and TRBJ2-5, with 11 positions matching TRBD1. Per the germline V gene, CDR1 is SNHLY and CDR2 is FYNNEI. This CDR3 is built from 15 residues. For the CDR3, the DNA is TGTGCAACGACCAAGGACAGGGGGCCGGAAGAGACCCAGTACTTC. Translating it yields CATTKDRGPEETQYF.

The chain is built from TRBV7-9 and TRBJ1-1; 7 bases map to TRBD1. V gave up 7 bases and J gave up 4 bases; unmatched junction bases: 6. This CDR3 spans 13 amino acids. Per the germline V gene, CDR1 is SEHNR and CDR2 is FQNEAQ (reference sequence). DNA of the CDR3: TGTGCCAGCAAGACAGGGTTGAGCACTGAAGCTTTCTTT. Translation gives CASKTGLSTEAFF.

The chain combines TRBV4-2 with TRBJ1-4; the D gene is possibly TRBD1 (5 bases). Germline V gene sequence: CDR1 LGHNA, CDR2 YNFKEQ. CDR3 length equals 16 residues. The ends were cut back, 2 bases at V and 7 bases at J, with 17 bases in the middle. This CDR3 is CASSQFQGGTAEKLFF. DNA for the CDR3: TGTGCCAGCAGCCAATTTCAAGGCGGGACGGCTGAAAAACTGTTTTTT.

This clonotype has at least ten counts. The rearrangement joins TRBV21-1 to TRBJ2-7. TRBV21-1 is termed a pseudogene. This CDR3 comprises 15 residues. The CDR3 coding sequence is TGTGCCAGCAGCAAAGACGGCTGGCTGAGCTACGAGCAGTACTTC. This sequence encodes CASSKDGWLSYEQYF.

In its sample, this clonotype was seen a few times. The rearrangement joins TRBV20-1 to TRBJ2-4; the match to TRBD2 covers 8 bases. This CDR3 has 13 residues. V lost 7 bases to trimming and J lost 1 base; unmatched junction nucleotides: 3. Germline CDR1 reads DFQATT; CDR2 reads SNEGSKA (reference sequence). CDR3 DNA sequence: TGCAGTGTCGGGGGGGCGGCCAAAAACATTCAGTACTTC. Its translation is CSVGGAAKNIQYF.

CDR3: CASRSTGGTQYF. The CDR3 DNA follows: TGTGCCAGCAGGTCAACGGGGGGGACCCAGTACTTC. The chain couples TRBV28 to TRBJ2-5; 7 bases align to TRBD2. V dropped 6 bases and J dropped 7; count of bases not matched to a gene: 5. Germline values: CDR1 MDHEN, CDR2 SYDVKM. CDR3 length equals 12 residues.

This clonotype was detected many times. J is TRBJ2-5 and V is TRBV7-9; D call uncertain. CDR3 length: 11 amino acids. V was cut by 1 base and J by 11 bases, with 8 bases left in between. Germline CDR1 and CDR2: SEHNR and FQNEAQ (reference sequence). This CDR3 reads CASSLDLLQYF. The DNA of the CDR3 is TGTGCCAGCAGCTTAGACCTCCTTCAGTACTTC.